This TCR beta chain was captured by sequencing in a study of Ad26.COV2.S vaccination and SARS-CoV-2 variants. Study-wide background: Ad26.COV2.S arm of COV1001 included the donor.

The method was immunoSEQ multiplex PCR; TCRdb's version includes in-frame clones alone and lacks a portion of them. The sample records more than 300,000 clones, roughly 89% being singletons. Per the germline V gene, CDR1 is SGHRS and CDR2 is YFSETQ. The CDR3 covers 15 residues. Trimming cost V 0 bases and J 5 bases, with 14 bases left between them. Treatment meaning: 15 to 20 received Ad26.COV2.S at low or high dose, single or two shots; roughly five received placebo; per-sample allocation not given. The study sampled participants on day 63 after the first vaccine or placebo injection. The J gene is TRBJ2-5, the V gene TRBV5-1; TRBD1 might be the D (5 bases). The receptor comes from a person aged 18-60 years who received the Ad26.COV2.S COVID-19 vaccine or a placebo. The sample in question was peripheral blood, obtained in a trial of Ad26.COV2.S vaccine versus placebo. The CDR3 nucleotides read TGCGCCAGCAGCTTGGGCCAGGGATTGCGTGAGACCCAGTACTTC. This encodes CASSLGQGLRETQYF. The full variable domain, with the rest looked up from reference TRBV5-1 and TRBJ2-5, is KAGVTQTPRYLIKTRGQQVTLSCSPISGHRSVSWYQQTPGQGLQFLFEYFSETQRNKGNFPGRFSGRQFSNSRSEMNVSTLELGDSALYLCASSLGQGLRETQYFGPGTRLLVL.